This T cell receptor beta chain was sequenced during a study of cytomegalovirus exposure and HLA in healthy donors. Those who donated were healthy bone marrow donors. 13 Jbeta primers and 60 Vbeta primers were used for the PCR. Assay: immunoSEQ multiplex PCR; the TCRdb copy retains only in-frame clones and omits some. The data contain 100,000 to 150,000 clones, 76% of them singletons. Study observations and caveats: When analyzed later, the rates of TCR association showed variation by HLA locus, with DRB1 the most and HLA-C the fewest. The likely origin of a cluster of highly shared sequence variants was a sequencing artifact. The majority of CMV-associated TCR beta chains were reported as apparently HLA-restricted in a later analysis.

As regards this clone: Its antigen remains unknown.

Sequenced material: PBMCs. The receptor comes from a man between 50 and 59 years old in good health and CMV-seronegative.

For the CDR3, the DNA is TGTGCCAGCAGCCAGACAGGGTCTGAGCAGCCCCAGCATTTT. This gives the protein CASSQTGSEQPQHF. J is TRBJ1-5 and V is TRBV7-2; TRBD1 matches at 7 bases. The V segment lost 5 bases and the J segment 7 bases; nucleotides outside the gene matches: 8. The germline gives CDR1 SGHTA, CDR2 FQGNSA. This CDR3 contains 14 residues. Supplemented by reference TRBV7-2 and TRBJ1-5, the full variable domain reads GAGVSQSPSNKVTEKGKDVELRCDPISGHTALYWYRQSLGQGLEFLIYFQGNSAPDKSGLPSDRFSAERTGGSVSTLTIQRTQQEDSAVYLCASSQTGSEQPQHFGDGTRLSIL.